The next 8 T cell receptor beta chains were all read from a single sample in a study of CD8 T cells in Susac syndrome. Random hexamers primed reverse transcription of about 0.45 to 1 ug RNA. One entry per CDR3 protein, called by TCRdb with MiXCR from the immunoSEQ multiplex PCR reads. The sample has 45,000 to 55,000 distinct CDR3 sequences, roughly 93% seen once; the top ten hold roughly 0.58%. Material: CD8+ T cells from PBMCs. Receptors were obtained from a human donor in good health.

This clonotype was detected only once. The gene calls are TRBV29-1 and TRBJ2-1, with D possibly matching TRBD1 (5 bases). Trimming removed 0 bases at V and 0 bases at J, with 12 bases between. CDR1 and CDR2 (germline): SQVTM, ANQGSEA. This CDR3 spans 16 amino acids. The CDR3 DNA follows: TGCAGCGTTGAAGATACAGGCCCTAGCTCCTACAATGAGCAGTTCTTC. Protein product: CSVEDTGPSSYNEQFF.

This clonotype showed up just once. The chain links TRBV7-6 to TRBJ2-1; 14 bases match TRBD2. The CDR3 totals 15 residues. CDR1 is SGHVS and CDR2 is FNYEAQ in the germline V gene. J gave up 9 bases and V 2 bases, and 3 bases lay outside the gene matches. The CDR3, as DNA: TGTGCCAGCAGCTTACCGGGACTAGCGGGAGTTGAGCAGTTCTTC. This codes for CASSLPGLAGVEQFF.

The rearrangement links TRBV25-1 to TRBJ2-7; D unclear. Germline CDR1 is MGHDK and CDR2 is SYGVNS. This CDR3 spans 16 amino acids. V was trimmed by 0 bases and J by 0 bases, leaving 12 bases between them. The CDR3 DNA follows: TGTGCCAGCAGTGAATATACAGCCCAGAGCTCCTACGAGCAGTACTTC. Protein: CASSEYTAQSSYEQYF.

This rearrangement joins TRBV9 to TRBJ2-7; 8 bases map to TRBD2. The CDR3 spans 15 residues. V dropped 4 bases and J dropped 6; count of bases not matched to a gene: 12. Germline values: CDR1 SGDLS, CDR2 YYNGEE. Here the CDR3 reads CASSIQAGVNTEQYF. Here the CDR3 DNA reads TGTGCCAGCAGCATCCAAGCGGGAGTAAACACCGAGCAGTACTTC.

The chain is built from TRBV28 and TRBJ2-2; 12 bases line up with TRBD2. The J segment lost 4 bases and the V segment lost 6 bases, leaving 9 bases of the junction unmatched. Germline V gene sequence: CDR1 MDHEN, CDR2 SYDVKM. This CDR3 spans 17 amino acids. The CDR3 reads CASSSLAGGPATGELFF. For the CDR3, the DNA is TGTGCCAGCAGCTCCCTAGCGGGAGGGCCGGCCACCGGGGAGCTGTTTTTT. The full variable domain, its missing parts supplied by reference TRBV28 and TRBJ2-2, is DVKVTQSSRYLVKRTGEKVFLECVQDMDHENMFWYRQDPGLGLRLIYFSYDVKMKEKGDIPEGYSVSREKKERFSLILESASTNQTSMYLCASSSLAGGPATGELFFGEGSRLTVL.

DNA of the CDR3: TGTGCCAGCAGTTACGGCGTCGAGACTTACGAGCAGTACTTC. Protein product: CASSYGVETYEQYF. The J gene is TRBJ2-7, the V gene TRBV6-2 or TRBV6-3; unclear D gene. Per germline, CDR1 MNHEY and CDR2 SVGEGT. This CDR3 has 14 residues. V dropped 2 bases and J dropped 4 bases, with 12 bases sitting between them.

The genes are TRBV28 and TRBJ2-7; either TRBD1 or TRBD2 may supply D (5 bases each). Germline V gene lookup returns CDR1 MDHEN and CDR2 SYDVKM. CDR3 length: 13 residues. Deletions cut 10 bases from V and 3 bases from J, with 16 bases between. CDR3 sequence reads: CAIKDRDLYEQYF. CDR3 in DNA: TGTGCCATCAAGGACCGGGACCTCTACGAGCAGTACTTC. The full variable domain, rest sourced from reference TRBV28 and TRBJ2-7, is DVKVTQSSRYLVKRTGEKVFLECVQDMDHENMFWYRQDPGLGLRLIYFSYDVKMKEKGDIPEGYSVSREKKERFSLILESASTNQTSMYLCAIKDRDLYEQYFGPGTRLTVT.

The V and J genes are TRBV2 and TRBJ2-7; maybe TRBD1 (5 bases). The CDR3 has 14 amino acids. CDR1 and CDR2 from the germline V gene are SNHLY and FYNNEI. V dropped 1 base and J dropped 2 bases, with 9 bases sitting between them. The CDR3 is CASSEGTLTYEQYF. CDR3 nucleotides: TGTGCCAGCAGTGAAGGGACACTGACCTACGAGCAGTACTTC.